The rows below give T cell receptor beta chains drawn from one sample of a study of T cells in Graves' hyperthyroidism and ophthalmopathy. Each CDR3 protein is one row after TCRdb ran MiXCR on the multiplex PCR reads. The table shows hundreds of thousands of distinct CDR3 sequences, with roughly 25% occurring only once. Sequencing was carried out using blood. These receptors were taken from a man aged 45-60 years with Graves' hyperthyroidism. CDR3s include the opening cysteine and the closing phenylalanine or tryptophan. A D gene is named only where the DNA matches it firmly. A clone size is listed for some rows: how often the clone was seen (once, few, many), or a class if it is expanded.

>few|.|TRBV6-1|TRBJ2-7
TGTGCCAGCAGTCCCCTCGGTGAAGGCTACGAGCAGTACTTC
CASSPLGEGYEQYF
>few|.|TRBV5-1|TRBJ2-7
TGCGCCAGCAGCTGGGACGGGGGGCGCTCCGAGCAGTACTTC
CASSWDGGRSEQYF
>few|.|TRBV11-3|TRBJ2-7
TGTGCCAGCAGCTTTACCGACGGCTCTCTCGAGCAGTACTTC
CASSFTDGSLEQYF
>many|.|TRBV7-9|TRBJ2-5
TGTGCCAGCAGCACCGGACTACCTATCCAAGAGACCCAGTACTTC
CASSTGLPIQETQYF
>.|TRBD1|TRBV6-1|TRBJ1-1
TGTGCCACCCAGGACAGGCCGAACACTGAAGCTTTCTTT
CATQDRPNTEAFF
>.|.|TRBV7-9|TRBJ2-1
TGTGCCAGCAGCTTTGGTCAGAGCGAGCAGTTCTTC
CASSFGQSEQFF
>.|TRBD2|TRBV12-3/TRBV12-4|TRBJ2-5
TGTGCCAGCAGTCGAGAAATAGCGGGAGCCCAAGAGACCCAGTACTTC
CASSREIAGAQETQYF
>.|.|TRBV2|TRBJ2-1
TGTGCCAGCAGTGCCCAGGTATCCAATGAGCAGTTCTTC
CASSAQVSNEQFF
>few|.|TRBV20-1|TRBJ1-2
TGCAGTGCTAGTGAGCCTAACTATGGCTACACCTTC
CSASEPNYGYTF
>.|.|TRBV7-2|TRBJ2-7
TGTGCCAGCAGCTTTACATCGGGGACGGGTGGGCAGTACTTC
CASSFTSGTGGQYF
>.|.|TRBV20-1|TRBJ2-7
TGCAGTGCCCCACAAGGGGGGATTTGGGGGGAGCAGTACTTC
CSAPQGGIWGEQYF
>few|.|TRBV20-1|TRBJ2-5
TGCAGTGCTAGAGCTAATCTTCCAGGGGTCGCGGGTGCTCAGACCCAGTACTTC
CSARANLPGVAGAQTQYF
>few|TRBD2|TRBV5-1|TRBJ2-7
TGCGCCAGCACTCCTAGCGGACACTCCTACGAGCAGTACTTC
CASTPSGHSYEQYF
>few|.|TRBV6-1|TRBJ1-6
TGTGCCAGCGGCCTGGGACACTATAATTCACCCCTCCACTTT
CASGLGHYNSPLHF
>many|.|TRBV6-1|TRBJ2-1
TGTGCCAGCAGTTCCCCAGGGTACAATGAGCAGTTCTTC
CASSSPGYNEQFF
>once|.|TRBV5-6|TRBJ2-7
TGTGCCAGCACCAATAGACAGGCGCCCTCCTACGAGCGGTACTTC
CASTNRQAPSYERYF
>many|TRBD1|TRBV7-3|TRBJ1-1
TGTGCCAGCAGCATTACAGGGGAAACTGAAGCTTTCTTT
CASSITGETEAFF
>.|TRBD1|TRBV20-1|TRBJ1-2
TGCAGTGCTAGAGATGCAGGGGGCCGACACTATGGCTACACCTTC
CSARDAGGRHYGYTF
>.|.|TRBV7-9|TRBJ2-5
TGTGCCACCCAGGGCGGTGGGGAGACCCAGTACTTC
CATQGGGETQYF
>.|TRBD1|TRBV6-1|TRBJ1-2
TGTGCCATCAGTGCCAAGGGGACAGGGGAAAGCTATGGCTACACCTTC
CAISAKGTGESYGYTF
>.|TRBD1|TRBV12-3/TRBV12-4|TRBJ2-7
TGTGCCAGCAGTTTATTTGGACAGGGAGTCCACGAGCAGTACTTC
CASSLFGQGVHEQYF
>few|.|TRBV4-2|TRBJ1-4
TGTGCCAGCAGCCAACCGGGACCGGGGGAAAAACTGTTTTTT
CASSQPGPGEKLFF
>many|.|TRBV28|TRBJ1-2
TGTGCCAGCAGTCCTCCGCGGGAGGTATATTACTATGGCTACACCTTC
CASSPPREVYYYGYTF
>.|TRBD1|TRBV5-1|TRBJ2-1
TGCGCCAGCAGTAGGAAGGGACAGGGGGTTCACAATGAGCAGTTCTTC
CASSRKGQGVHNEQFF
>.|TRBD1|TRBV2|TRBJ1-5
TGTGCCAGCAGTCTGACCGGGACAGGGGGCCGGCAGCCCCAGCATTTT
CASSLTGTGGRQPQHF
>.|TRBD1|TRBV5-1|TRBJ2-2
TGCGCCAGCAGCCTAAGGGGGCGCGGCACCGGGGAGCTGTTTTTT
CASSLRGRGTGELFF
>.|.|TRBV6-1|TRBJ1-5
TGTGCCAGCAGCCCTACCTGGGCAGGGGACCAGCCCCAGCATTTT
CASSPTWAGDQPQHF
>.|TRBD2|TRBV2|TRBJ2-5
TGTGCCAGCAGTGAGAATCGGGGGGTGGGAGAGACCCAGTACTTC
CASSENRGVGETQYF
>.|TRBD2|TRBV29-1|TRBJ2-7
TGCAGCGTCCTGGGACTAGCGGACTATTACGAGCAGTACTTC
CSVLGLADYYEQYF
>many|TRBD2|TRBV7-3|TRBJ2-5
TGTGCCAGCAGCCGGACTAGCGCGAGTCGAGAGACCCAGTACTTC
CASSRTSASRETQYF
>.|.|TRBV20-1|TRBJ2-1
TGCAGTGCTATGGCCGGGAGCTCCTACAATGAGCAGTTCTTC
CSAMAGSSYNEQFF
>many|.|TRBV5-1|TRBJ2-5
TGTGCCAGCAGCTTAGGCCAAGGCCAAGAGACCCAGTACTTC
CASSLGQGQETQYF
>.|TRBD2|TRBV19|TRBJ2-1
TGTGCCAGTGACTCAAGCGGGAGGGCCCGCTTAGCGGAGCAGTTCTTC
CASDSSGRARLAEQFF
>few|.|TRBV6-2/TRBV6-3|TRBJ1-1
TGTGCCAGCACTCGGCCAAACGCTGAAGCTTTCTTT
CASTRPNAEAFF
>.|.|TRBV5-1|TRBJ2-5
TGCGCCAGCGGGGGCCCGCCCCTACAAGAGACCCAGTACTTC
CASGGPPLQETQYF
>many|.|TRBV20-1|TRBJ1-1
TGCAGTGCCGTGGGGACGGCGAACACTGAAGCTTTCTTT
CSAVGTANTEAFF
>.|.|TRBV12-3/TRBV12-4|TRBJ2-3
TGTGCCTTCCCCCCAGATACGCAGTATTTT
CAFPPDTQYF
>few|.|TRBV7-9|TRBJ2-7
TGTGCCAGCAGCTTAGGGAGTCAGGGAGGCGAGCAGTACTTC
CASSLGSQGGEQYF
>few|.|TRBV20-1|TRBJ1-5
TGCAGTGCCATAGACCCCTCTTATAGCAATCAGCCCCAGCATTTT
CSAIDPSYSNQPQHF
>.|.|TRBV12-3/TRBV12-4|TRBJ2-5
TGTGCCAGCGGGGCGAGCGAGGAGACCCAGTACTTC
CASGASEETQYF
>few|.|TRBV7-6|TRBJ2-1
TGTGCCAGCAGCGGCCTCGGTTTGGACTCCTCCTACAATGAGCAGTTCTTC
CASSGLGLDSSYNEQFF
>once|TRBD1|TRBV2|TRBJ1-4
TGTGCCAGCAGACAGGGACAGGGAGCCGAAAAACTGTTTTTT
CASRQGQGAEKLFF
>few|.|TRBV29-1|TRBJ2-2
TGCAGCGTTTACAAGAACACCGGGGAGCTGTTTTTT
CSVYKNTGELFF
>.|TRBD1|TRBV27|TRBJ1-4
TGTGCCAGCAGTGGACAGGGAAGGAATGAAAAACTGTTTTTT
CASSGQGRNEKLFF
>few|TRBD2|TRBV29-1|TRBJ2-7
TGCAGCGTTTTGGGACTAGCGGGAACCTACGAGCAGTACTTC
CSVLGLAGTYEQYF
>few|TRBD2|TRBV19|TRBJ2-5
TGTGCCAGTAGTATGAGTTTTCTAGCGGGAAAAGAGACCCAGTACTTC
CASSMSFLAGKETQYF
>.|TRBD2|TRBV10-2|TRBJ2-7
TGCGCCAGCAGTGGGCTAGCGGGACAGAGTGTTCCGGAGCAGTACTTC
CASSGLAGQSVPEQYF
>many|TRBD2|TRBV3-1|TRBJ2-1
TGTGCCAGCAGCCACGGTTGGGAGGGCCGGAATGAGCAGTTCTTC
CASSHGWEGRNEQFF
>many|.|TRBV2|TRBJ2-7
TGTGCCAGCAGTGTTCAATCCTACGAGCAGTACTTC
CASSVQSYEQYF
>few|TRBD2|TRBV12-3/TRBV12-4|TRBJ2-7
TGTGCCAGCACAAGGCGGCTAGCGGTAGCCCCTGGCGAGCAGTACTTC
CASTRRLAVAPGEQYF
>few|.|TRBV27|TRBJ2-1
TGTGCCAGCAGTGAAGAGGGATCCCGCTCCTACAATGAGCAGTTCTTC
CASSEEGSRSYNEQFF
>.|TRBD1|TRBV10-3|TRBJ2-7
TGTGCCATCAGTGGCCCGGGACAGGGGCGGGAGCAGTACTTC
CAISGPGQGREQYF
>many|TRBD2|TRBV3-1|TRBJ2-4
TGTGCCAGCAGCCAAGACCCGGGAGGGAGAGGCATTCAGTACTTC
CASSQDPGGRGIQYF
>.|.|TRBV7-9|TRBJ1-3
TGTGCCAGCAGCTTAGCGCGGGGGACTGGAAACACCATATATTTT
CASSLARGTGNTIYF
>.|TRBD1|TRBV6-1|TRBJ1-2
TGTGCCAGCAGTCCCCCGGGACAGGGCTGGGGCTACACCTTC
CASSPPGQGWGYTF